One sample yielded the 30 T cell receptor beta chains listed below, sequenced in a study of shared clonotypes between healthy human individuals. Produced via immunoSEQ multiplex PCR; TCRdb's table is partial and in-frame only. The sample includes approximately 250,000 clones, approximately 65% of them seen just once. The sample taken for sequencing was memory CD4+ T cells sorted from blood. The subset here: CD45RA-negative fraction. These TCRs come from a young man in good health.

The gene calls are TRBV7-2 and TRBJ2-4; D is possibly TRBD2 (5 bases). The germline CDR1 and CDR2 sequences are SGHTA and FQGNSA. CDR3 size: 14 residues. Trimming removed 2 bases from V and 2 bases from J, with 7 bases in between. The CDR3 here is CASSLSGPKNIQYF. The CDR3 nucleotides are TGTGCCAGCAGCTTAAGCGGTCCCAAAAACATTCAGTACTTC.

CDR3 residues: CASSHWGSGELFF. CDR3 in DNA: TGTGCCAGCAGCCACTGGGGGTCCGGGGAGCTGTTTTTT. The chain recombines TRBV5-6 with TRBJ2-2; possibly TRBD1 or TRBD2 for D (5 bases each). Germline CDR1 is SGHDT and CDR2 is YYEEEE. The V gene lost 4 bases and the J gene lost 6 bases, with 10 bases spanning the gap. This CDR3 has 13 residues.

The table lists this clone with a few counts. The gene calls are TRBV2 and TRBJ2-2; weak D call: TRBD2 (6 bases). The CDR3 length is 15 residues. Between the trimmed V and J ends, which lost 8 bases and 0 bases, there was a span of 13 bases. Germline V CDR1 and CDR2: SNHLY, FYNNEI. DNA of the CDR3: TGTGCCAGCCGCGGGGCCTACCCGAACACCGGGGAGCTGTTTTTT. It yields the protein CASRGAYPNTGELFF.

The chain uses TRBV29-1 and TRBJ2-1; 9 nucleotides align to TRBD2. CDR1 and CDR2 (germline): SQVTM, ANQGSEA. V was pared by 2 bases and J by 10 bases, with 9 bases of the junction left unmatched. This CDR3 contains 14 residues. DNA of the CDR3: TGCAGCGTTGAAAATACCCCCCTAGCGGGGGAGCAGTTCTTC. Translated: CSVENTPLAGEQFF.

CDR3 in amino acids: CASSLGPGLAGFLNEQFF. The CDR3 DNA reads TGTGCCAGCAGCTTAGGCCCGGGACTAGCGGGCTTTCTTAATGAGCAGTTCTTC. This rearrangement joins TRBV13 to TRBJ2-1, with 12 bases identical to TRBD2. CDR3 length equals 18 residues. CDR1 is PRHDT, CDR2 FYEKMQ, per germline (reference sequence). V shed 0 bases and J 7 bases; nucleotides not matched to a gene: 10.

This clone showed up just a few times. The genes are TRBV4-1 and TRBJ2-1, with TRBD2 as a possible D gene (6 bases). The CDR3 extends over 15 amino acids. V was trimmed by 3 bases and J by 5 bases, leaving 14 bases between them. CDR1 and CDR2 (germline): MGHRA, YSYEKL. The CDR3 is CASSHGGLRDNEQFF. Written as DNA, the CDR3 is TGCGCCAGCAGCCACGGAGGGCTACGTGACAATGAGCAGTTCTTC.

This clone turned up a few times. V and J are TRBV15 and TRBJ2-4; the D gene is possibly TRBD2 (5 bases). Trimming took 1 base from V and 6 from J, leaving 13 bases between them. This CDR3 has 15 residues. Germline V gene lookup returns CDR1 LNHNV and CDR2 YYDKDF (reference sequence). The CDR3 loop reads CATSRGGSEGNIQYF. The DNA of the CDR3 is TGTGCCACCAGCAGAGGAGGCTCCGAGGGAAACATTCAGTACTTC.

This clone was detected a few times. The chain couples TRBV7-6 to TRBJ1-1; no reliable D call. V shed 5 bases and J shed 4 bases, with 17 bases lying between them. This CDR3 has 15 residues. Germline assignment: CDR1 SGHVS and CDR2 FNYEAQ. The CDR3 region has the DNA TGTGCCAGCAGCGCTTCCCTGGGAAGGAGCACTGAAGCTTTCTTT. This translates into CASSASLGRSTEAFF.

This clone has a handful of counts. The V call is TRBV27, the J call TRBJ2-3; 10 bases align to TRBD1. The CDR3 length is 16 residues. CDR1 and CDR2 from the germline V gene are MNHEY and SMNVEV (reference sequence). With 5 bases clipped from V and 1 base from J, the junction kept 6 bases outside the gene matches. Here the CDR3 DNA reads TGTGCCAGCAGTCGGCCCGGGACAGGGGGCACAGATACGCAGTATTTT. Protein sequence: CASSRPGTGGTDTQYF.

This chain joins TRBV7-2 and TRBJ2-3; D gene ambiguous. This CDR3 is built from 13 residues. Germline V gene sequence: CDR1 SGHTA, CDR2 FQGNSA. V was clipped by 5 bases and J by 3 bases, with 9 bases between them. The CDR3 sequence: CASSLMGTDTQYF. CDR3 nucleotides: TGTGCCAGCAGCCTAATGGGTACAGATACGCAGTATTTT. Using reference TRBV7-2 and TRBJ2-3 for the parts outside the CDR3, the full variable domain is GAGVSQSPSNKVTEKGKDVELRCDPISGHTALYWYRQSLGQGLEFLIYFQGNSAPDKSGLPSDRFSAERTGGSVSTLTIQRTQQEDSAVYLCASSLMGTDTQYFGPGTRLTVL.

DNA of the CDR3: TGTGCCATCAGGACTAGCGGGCACACGAACACCGGGGAGCTGTTTTTT. It encodes CAIRTSGHTNTGELFF. The chain links TRBV10-3 to TRBJ2-2; TRBD2 aligns across 10 bases. This CDR3 has 16 residues. The V segment lost 6 bases and the J segment 0 bases; nucleotides outside the gene matches: 4. Germline-derived CDR1 and CDR2 are ENHRY and SYGVKD.

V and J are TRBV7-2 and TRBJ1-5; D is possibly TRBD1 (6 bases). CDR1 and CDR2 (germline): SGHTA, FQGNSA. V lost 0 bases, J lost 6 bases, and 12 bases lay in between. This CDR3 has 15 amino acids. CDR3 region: CASSLAQTGTQPQHF. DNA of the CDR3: TGTGCCAGCAGCTTAGCGCAAACAGGGACTCAGCCCCAGCATTTT.

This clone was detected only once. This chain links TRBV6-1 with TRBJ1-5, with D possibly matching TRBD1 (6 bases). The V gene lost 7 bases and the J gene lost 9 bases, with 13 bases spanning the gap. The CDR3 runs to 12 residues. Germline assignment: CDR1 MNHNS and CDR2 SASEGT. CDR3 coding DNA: TGTGCCAGCAAGAAACAGGGTCTGCCCCAGCATTTT. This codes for CASKKQGLPQHF.

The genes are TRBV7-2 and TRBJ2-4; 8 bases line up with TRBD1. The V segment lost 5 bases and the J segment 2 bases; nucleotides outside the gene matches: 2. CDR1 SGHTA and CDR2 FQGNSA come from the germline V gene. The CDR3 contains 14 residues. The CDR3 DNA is TGTGCCAGCAGCCCAGGGGGCCCCAAAAACATTCAGTACTTC. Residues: CASSPGGPKNIQYF. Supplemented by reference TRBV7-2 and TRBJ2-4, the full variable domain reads GAGVSQSPSNKVTEKGKDVELRCDPISGHTALYWYRQSLGQGLEFLIYFQGNSAPDKSGLPSDRFSAERTGGSVSTLTIQRTQQEDSAVYLCASSPGGPKNIQYFGAGTRLSVL.

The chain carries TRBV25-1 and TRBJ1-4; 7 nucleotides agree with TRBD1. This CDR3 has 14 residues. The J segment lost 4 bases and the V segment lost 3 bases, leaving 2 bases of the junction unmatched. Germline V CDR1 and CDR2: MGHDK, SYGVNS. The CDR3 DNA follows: TGTGCCAGCAGTGAGGGACAGTTTAATGAAAAACTGTTTTTT. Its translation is CASSEGQFNEKLFF. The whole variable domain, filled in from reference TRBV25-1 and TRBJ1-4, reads EADIYQTPRYLVIGTGKKITLECSQTMGHDKMYWYQQDPGMELHLIHYSYGVNSTEKGDLSSESTVSRIRTEHFPLTLESARPSHTSQYLCASSEGQFNEKLFFGSGTQLSVL.

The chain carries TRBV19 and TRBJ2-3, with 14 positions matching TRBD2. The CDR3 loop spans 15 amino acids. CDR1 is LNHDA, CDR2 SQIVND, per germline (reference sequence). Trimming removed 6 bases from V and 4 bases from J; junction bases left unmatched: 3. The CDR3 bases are TGTGCCAGTAGAGGGACTAGCGGGAGCTCAGATACGCAGTATTTT. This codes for CASRGTSGSSDTQYF.

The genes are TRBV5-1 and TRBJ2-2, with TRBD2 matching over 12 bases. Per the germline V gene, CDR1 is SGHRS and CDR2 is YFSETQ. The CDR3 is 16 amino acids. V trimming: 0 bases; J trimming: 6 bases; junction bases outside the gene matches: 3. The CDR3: CASSLGTSGTPGELFF. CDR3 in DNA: TGCGCCAGCAGCTTGGGGACTAGCGGGACTCCCGGGGAGCTGTTTTTT.

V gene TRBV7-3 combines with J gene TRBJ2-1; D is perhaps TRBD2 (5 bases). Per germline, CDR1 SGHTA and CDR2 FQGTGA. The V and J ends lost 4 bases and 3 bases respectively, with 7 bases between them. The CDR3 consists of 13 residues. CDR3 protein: CASSSGYYNEQFF. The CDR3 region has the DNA TGTGCCAGCAGCTCGGGGTACTACAATGAGCAGTTCTTC.

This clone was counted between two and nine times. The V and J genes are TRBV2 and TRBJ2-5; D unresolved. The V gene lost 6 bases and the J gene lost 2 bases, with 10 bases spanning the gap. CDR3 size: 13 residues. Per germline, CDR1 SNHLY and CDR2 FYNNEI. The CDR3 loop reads CASSLELQETQYF. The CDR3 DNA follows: TGTGCCAGCAGCTTGGAGCTACAAGAGACCCAGTACTTC. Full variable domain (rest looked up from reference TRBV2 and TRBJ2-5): EPEVTQTPSHQVTQMGQEVILRCVPISNHLYFYWYRQILGQKVEFLVSFYNNEISEKSEIFDDQFSVERPDGSNFTLKIRSTKLEDSAMYFCASSLELQETQYFGPGTRLLVL.

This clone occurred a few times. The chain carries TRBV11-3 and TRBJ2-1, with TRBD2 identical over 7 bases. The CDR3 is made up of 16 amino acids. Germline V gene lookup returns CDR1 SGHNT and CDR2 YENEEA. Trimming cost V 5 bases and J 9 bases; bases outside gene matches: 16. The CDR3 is CASSRNGLVMSTEQFF. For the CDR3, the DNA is TGTGCCAGCAGCCGAAACGGACTAGTCATGTCAACTGAGCAGTTCTTC.

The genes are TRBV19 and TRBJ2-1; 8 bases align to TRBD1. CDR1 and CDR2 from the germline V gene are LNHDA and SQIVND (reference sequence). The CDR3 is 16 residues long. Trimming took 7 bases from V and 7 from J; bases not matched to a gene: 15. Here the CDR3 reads CASTPDRVERMNEQFF. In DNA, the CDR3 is TGTGCCAGTACTCCGGACAGGGTGGAACGGATGAATGAGCAGTTCTTC. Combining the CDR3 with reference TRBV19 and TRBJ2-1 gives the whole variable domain DGGITQSPKYLFRKEGQNVTLSCEQNLNHDAMYWYRQDPGQGLRLIYYSQIVNDFQKGDIAEGYSVSREKKESFPLTVTSAQKNPTAFYLCASTPDRVERMNEQFFGPGTRLTVL.

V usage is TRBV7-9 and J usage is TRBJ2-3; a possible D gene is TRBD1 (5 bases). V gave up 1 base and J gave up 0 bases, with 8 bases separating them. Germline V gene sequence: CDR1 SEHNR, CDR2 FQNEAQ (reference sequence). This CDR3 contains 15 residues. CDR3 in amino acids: CASSLVGASTDTQYF. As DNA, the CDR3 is TGTGCCAGCAGCTTAGTAGGGGCTAGCACAGATACGCAGTATTTT.

The CDR3 loop reads CASGAPSGTYEQYF. The DNA for the CDR3 is TGTGCCAGCGGGGCGCCAAGCGGAACCTACGAGCAGTACTTC. The genes are TRBV28 and TRBJ2-7; D could derive from TRBD1 or TRBD2 (5 bases each). The germline CDR1 and CDR2 sequences are MDHEN and SYDVKM. The CDR3 length is 14 residues. V was trimmed by 8 bases and J by 2 bases, leaving 16 bases between them.

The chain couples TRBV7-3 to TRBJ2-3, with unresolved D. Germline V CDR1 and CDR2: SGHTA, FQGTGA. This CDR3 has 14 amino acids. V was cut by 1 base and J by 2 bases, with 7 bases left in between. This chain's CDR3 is CASSLSHNTDTQYF. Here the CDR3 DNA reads TGTGCCAGCAGCTTAAGTCATAACACAGATACGCAGTATTTT.

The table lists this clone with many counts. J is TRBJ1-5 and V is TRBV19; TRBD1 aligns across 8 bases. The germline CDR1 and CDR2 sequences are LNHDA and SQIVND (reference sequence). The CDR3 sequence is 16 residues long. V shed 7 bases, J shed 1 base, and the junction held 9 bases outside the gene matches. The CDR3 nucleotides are TGTGCCAGTACCGGCGGACAGGGTCGGAGCAATCAGCCCCAGCATTTT. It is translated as CASTGGQGRSNQPQHF.

CDR3 region: CASSIGRRQGANEQYF. The DNA of the CDR3 is TGTGCCAGTAGTATTGGGCGGAGACAGGGGGCAAACGAGCAGTACTTC. The chain links TRBV19 to TRBJ2-7, with TRBD1 identical over 10 bases. This CDR3 comprises 16 residues. CDR1 LNHDA and CDR2 SQIVND come from the germline V gene (reference sequence). The J segment lost 5 bases and the V segment lost 3 bases, leaving 10 bases of the junction unmatched.

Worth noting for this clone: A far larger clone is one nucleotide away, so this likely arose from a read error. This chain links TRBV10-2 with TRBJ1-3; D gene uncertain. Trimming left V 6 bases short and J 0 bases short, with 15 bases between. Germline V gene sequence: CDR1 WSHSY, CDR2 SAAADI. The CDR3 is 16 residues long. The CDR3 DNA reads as TGCGCCAGCAGAAATGCGGGCTTCAGCTCTGGAAACACCATATATTTT. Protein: CASRNAGFSSGNTIYF.

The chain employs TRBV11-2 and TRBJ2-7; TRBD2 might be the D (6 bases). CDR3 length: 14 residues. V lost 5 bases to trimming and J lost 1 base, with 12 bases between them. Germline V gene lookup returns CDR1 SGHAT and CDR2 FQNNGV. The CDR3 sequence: CASSPSVGSYEQYF. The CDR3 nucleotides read TGTGCCAGCAGCCCTAGCGTAGGTTCCTACGAGCAGTACTTC.

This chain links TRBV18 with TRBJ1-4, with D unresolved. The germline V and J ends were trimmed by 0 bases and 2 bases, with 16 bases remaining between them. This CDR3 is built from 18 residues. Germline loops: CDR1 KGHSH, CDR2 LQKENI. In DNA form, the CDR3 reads TGTGCCAGCTCACCACCGGAGGACCCCGGTTGGACTAATGAAAAACTGTTTTTT. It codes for CASSPPEDPGWTNEKLFF.

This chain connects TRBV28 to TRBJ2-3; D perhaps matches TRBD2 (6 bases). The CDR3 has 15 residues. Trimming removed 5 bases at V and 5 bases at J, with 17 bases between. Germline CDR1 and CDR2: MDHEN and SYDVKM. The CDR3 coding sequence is TGTGCCAGCAGTAGGAGGGAGCTGGAAATAGATACGCAGTATTTT. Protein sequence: CASSRRELEIDTQYF. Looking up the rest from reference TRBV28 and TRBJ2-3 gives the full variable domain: DVKVTQSSRYLVKRTGEKVFLECVQDMDHENMFWYRQDPGLGLRLIYFSYDVKMKEKGDIPEGYSVSREKKERFSLILESASTNQTSMYLCASSRRELEIDTQYFGPGTRLTVL.